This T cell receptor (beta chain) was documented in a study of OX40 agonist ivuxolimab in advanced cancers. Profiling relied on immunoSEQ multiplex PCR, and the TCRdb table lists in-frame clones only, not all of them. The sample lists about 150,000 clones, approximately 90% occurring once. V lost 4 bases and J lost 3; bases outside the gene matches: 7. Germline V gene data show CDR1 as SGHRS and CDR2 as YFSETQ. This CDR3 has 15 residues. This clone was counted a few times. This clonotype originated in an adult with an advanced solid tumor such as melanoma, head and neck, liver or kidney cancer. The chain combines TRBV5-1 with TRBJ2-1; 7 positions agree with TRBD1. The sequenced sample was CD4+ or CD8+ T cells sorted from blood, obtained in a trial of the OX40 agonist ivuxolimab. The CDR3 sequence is CASSGGQNVYNEQFF. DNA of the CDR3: TGCGCCAGCAGCGGGGGACAGAATGTCTACAATGAGCAGTTCTTC.